The TCR beta chain under discussion was sequenced for a study of blood T cell repertoires in COVID-19. The overall study: Samples representing acute and convalescent COVID-19 were sourced from the United States, Italy and Spain. Sources were T cells, B-cell-depleted T cells, or PBMCs; the material itself was cDNA or gDNA.

This clone was seen only a few times. TCRdb's table, derived via immunoSEQ multiplex PCR, lists solely in-frame clones and lacks some. Of hundreds of thousands of clones listed, over 75% are singletons. The CDR3 totals 12 residues. V was cut by 6 bases and J by 5 bases, with 7 bases left in between. The V and J genes are TRBV12-3 or TRBV12-4 and TRBJ1-4; D gene ambiguous. What was sequenced was PBMCs or T cells enriched from blood (not recorded which). The clonotype comes from a man aged 18 to 30 who had recovered from COVID-19. The CDR3 reads CASRTGNEKLFF. In DNA form, the CDR3 reads TGTGCCAGCAGGACCGGGAATGAAAAACTGTTTTTT.